A selection of T cell receptor beta chains follows, all from one sample in a study of cytomegalovirus exposure and HLA in healthy donors. The protocol was immunoSEQ multiplex PCR, while the TCRdb copy is restricted to in-frame clones and leaves out a portion. The sample contains some 200,000 clones, 9.5% of which appear only once. Sequencing input: PBMCs. The receptors here all came from a woman in her twenties or thirties in good health and CMV-seropositive. Each CDR3 is given with its conserved first and last residue. The D gene is left open where the match is weak.

v_gene	len	j_gene	d_gene	CDR3aa
TRBV10-3	14	TRBJ2-1	TRBD1	CAISEKGGNNEQFF
TRBV21-1	16	TRBJ2-3	NA	CASTSRTSGCLYTQYF
TRBV6-6	15	TRBJ1-2	NA	CASSYYPGNTVGYTF
TRBV4-1	13	TRBJ1-1	NA	CASSQDNRRKAFF
TRBV2	15	TRBJ1-4	NA	CAGRAATADNEKLFF
TRBV27	17	TRBJ2-1	NA	CASSFHSGEGAYNEQFF
TRBV5-4	13	TRBJ1-5	TRBD1	CASSPDRDQPQHF
TRBV11-2	14	TRBJ1-1	TRBD1	CASSVYRGPTEAFF
TRBV4-1	20	TRBJ2-7	TRBD2	CASSFTPLQEGRRETDEQYF
TRBV6-5	14	TRBJ2-7	TRBD2	CASSLGLAGGEQYF
TRBV4-1	16	TRBJ2-7	NA	CASSQDFLAGGYEQYF
TRBV18	14	TRBJ1-1	NA	CASSPPSRVPEAFF
TRBV7-8	17	TRBJ2-7	TRBD1	CASSLGAGQGLPYEQYF
TRBV9	13	TRBJ1-5	NA	CASSVEPGLAQHF
TRBV5-6	15	TRBJ2-3	NA	CASSGGPPVGDTQYF
TRBV6-5	15	TRBJ2-1	TRBD2	CASSAGTSGRGEQFF
TRBV29-1	13	TRBJ1-1	TRBD1	CSVGPGGGTEAFF
TRBV4-1	14	TRBJ2-7	TRBD1	CASSQEGQYYEQYF
TRBV5-4	14	TRBJ1-5	TRBD1	CASSPDRVDQPQHF
TRBV2	15	TRBJ1-1	TRBD1	CASSELGQGNTEAFF
TRBV9	16	TRBJ2-2	NA	CASSPSGHTNTGELFF
TRBV5-6	15	TRBJ1-1	TRBD1	CASSWGDREMTEAFF
TRBV9	14	TRBJ1-2	NA	CASSVEEEGYGYTF
TRBV6-1	16	TRBJ2-7	TRBD2	CASSVYIAGGNYEQYF
TRBV11-1	14	TRBJ2-5	TRBD2	CASRSGGTVETQYF
TRBV29-1	13	TRBJ2-5	TRBD2	CSVDGGIRETQYF
TRBV9	15	TRBJ2-7	NA	CASSVASGWSYEQYF
TRBV4-2	15	TRBJ2-7	TRBD2	CASSQSGRPAEEQYF
TRBV4-2	16	TRBJ2-1	TRBD2	CASSQVVASGINEQFF
TRBV6-5	13	TRBJ2-2	TRBD2	CASRAGVNAELFF
TRBV2	15	TRBJ1-5	NA	CASSRFNGGYQPQHF
TRBV5-1	17	TRBJ2-7	TRBD2	CASSSLTSGRGGYEQYF
TRBV7-2	11	TRBJ2-1	NA	CASSQGNEQFF
TRBV9	11	TRBJ2-1	NA	CASSVVNEQFF
TRBV11-1	15	TRBJ1-1	TRBD1	CASSLTAGGTGEAFF
TRBV5-4	15	TRBJ2-7	TRBD2	CASRRGAGGPYEQYF
TRBV6-5	14	TRBJ2-7	TRBD1	CASNLQGEIYEQYF
TRBV15	15	TRBJ2-1	NA	CATSRDALVYNEQFF
TRBV6-1	13	TRBJ2-7	TRBD1	CASNYDRGHEQYF
TRBV15	16	TRBJ2-7	TRBD1	CATSSTTGTASREQYF
TRBV9	15	TRBJ2-1	TRBD1	CASSGGQAHYNEQFF
TRBV6-6	16	TRBJ1-1	TRBD1	CASSYGSGTGETEAFF
TRBV5-1	14	TRBJ1-4	TRBD1	CASSRQGAEEKLFF
TRBV5-1	14	TRBJ2-7	NA	CASSLGGAAYEQYF
TRBV7-6	16	TRBJ2-3	NA	CASSLFPTGEADTQYF
TRBV14	13	TRBJ1-2	NA	CASSQDTGHGYTF
TRBV18	15	TRBJ2-5	TRBD1	CASTLNQGAAETQYF
TRBV6-5	14	TRBJ1-5	NA	CASSPGGAGQPQHF
TRBV20-1	11	TRBJ2-1	NA	CSAPSYNEQFF
TRBV11-3	16	TRBJ2-1	TRBD2	CASSRYGGGPGNEQFF